This TCR beta chain derives from a study of post-analysis software for immune sequencing data. Study context: As for disease course, relapsing-remitting, secondary progressive and progressive-relapsing multiple sclerosis were all included. General observations from the study: When the samples were clustered directly with F measure, those that had been prepared in the same batch showed strong co-clustering. Compared with controls, patients showed significantly lower normalized Chao1 diversity.

cDNA libraries of TCR beta carried unique molecular identifiers. Out of roughly 0.85 to 10 million T cells, 480,000 or so cDNA molecules were generated. TCRdb processed the PCR reads anew with MiXCR; each CDR3 protein has one entry. There are hundreds of thousands of distinct CDR3 sequences in the sample; roughly 30% occur only once, and around 0.6% lies in the top ten. This clonotype came up a few times. Antigen: not known. This receptor was taken from a girl aged 5-17 years with multiple sclerosis. The sequencing sample was made of blood.

CDR3: CASSWGQGLYNEQFF. In nucleotides, the CDR3 is TGTGCCAGCAGCTGGGGACAGGGTCTCTACAATGAGCAGTTCTTC. The chain has TRBV13 and TRBJ2-1; 9 nucleotides align to TRBD1. CDR1 PRHDT and CDR2 FYEKMQ come from the germline V gene (reference sequence). The trim removed 4 bases at V and 3 bases at J, leaving 4 bases unmatched. The CDR3 has 15 residues.